Listed here are 22 T cell receptor beta chains from one sample, sequenced in a study of blood T cells in healthy people across ages. Using a J-beta primer mix together with a sample-barcoded 5' primer, a second PCR was run for about 7 to 12 cycles. TCRdb recomputed calls from the 5' RACE reads with MiXCR, one row per CDR3 protein. The table has 850,000 to 950,000 distinct CDR3 sequences, 29% seen once. Source material: blood. The receptors were gathered from a woman aged 80 or older in good health.

The genes are TRBV3-1 and TRBJ1-2, with no clear D. Germline-derived CDR1 and CDR2 are LGHDT and YNNKEL (reference sequence). This CDR3 has 14 amino acids. V lost 0 bases and J 5 bases, leaving 10 bases between the germline ends. The CDR3 spells CASSQDPGPYGYTF. Here the CDR3 DNA reads TGTGCCAGCAGCCAAGACCCTGGGCCTTATGGCTACACCTTC.

This chain connects TRBV30 to TRBJ2-2; a weak D match, TRBD2 (5 bases). The CDR3 length is 14 residues. Deletions cut 0 bases from V and 1 base from J, with 6 bases between. CDR1 and CDR2 from the germline V gene are GTSNPN and SVGIG (reference sequence). CDR3 sequence (DNA): TGTGCCTGGAGTGTACTAGAGAACACCGGGGAGCTGTTTTTT. Translation gives CAWSVLENTGELFF.

The rearrangement links TRBV12-3 or TRBV12-4 to TRBJ2-2, with D hard to call. V was clipped by 3 bases and J by 2 bases, with 7 bases between them. CDR3 length: 14 amino acids. CDR3 sequence (DNA): TGTGCCAGCAGTTTCAGACACAACACCGGGGAGCTGTTTTTT. Translation: CASSFRHNTGELFF.

Concerning this clonotype itself: A much larger clone lies a single base off, so this may be a read error. This rearrangement joins TRBV7-6 to TRBJ2-1; D perhaps matches TRBD2 (6 bases). The DNA end favors TRBJ2-7, so the J call may be wrong. The CDR3 covers 16 residues. CDR1 and CDR2 (germline): SGHVS, FNYEAQ. The CDR3 loop reads CASSLAGGVTYNEQYF. The CDR3 DNA reads TGTGCCAGCAGCTTAGCGGGCGGGGTCACCTACAATGAGCAGTACTTC.

In this sample, this clonotype turned up a few times. The rearrangement links TRBV18 to TRBJ2-1; D perhaps matches TRBD1 (7 bases). Trimming removed 3 bases from V and 8 bases from J, with 17 bases in between. This CDR3 has 15 residues. The germline V gene encodes CDR1 KGHSH and CDR2 LQKENI. The CDR3 here is CASSPQEGANDEQFF. CDR3 DNA sequence: TGTGCCAGCTCACCCCAGGAGGGGGCTAACGATGAGCAGTTCTTC.

The V gene is TRBV18, the J gene TRBJ1-2; TRBD1 matches 7 bases. This CDR3 comprises 16 residues. After removal of 1 base from V and 4 bases from J, the junction contained 9 bases not matched to a gene. Looked up from germline, CDR1 is KGHSH and CDR2 is LQKENI. CDR3 residues: CASSPRRDRNSYGYTF. For the CDR3, the DNA is TGTGCCAGCTCACCACGCCGGGACAGAAATAGCTATGGCTACACCTTC.

To note about this clonotype: A much larger clone is a single base away; this may be a read error. This rearrangement joins TRBV20-1 to TRBJ2-7; D is possibly TRBD1 (6 bases). The germline gives CDR1 DFQATT, CDR2 SNEGSKA (reference sequence). V was trimmed by 1 base and J by 6 bases, leaving 16 bases between them. The CDR3 runs 14 residues. The CDR3 spells CSARGLSEGGEQYF. The DNA of the CDR3 is TGCAGTGCTAGAGGTCTTTCCGAAGGGGGCGAGCAGTACTTC.

To note about this clonotype: With a much larger clone just one base away, this may be a read error. The V gene is TRBV7-2, the J gene TRBJ1-1; no clear D. The length of the CDR3 is 15 residues. Germline V gives CDR1 SGHTA, CDR2 FQGNSA. The CDR3 nucleotides read TGTGCCTGCAGCTTCACCCTGGGAGTCGGCACTGAAGCTTTCTTT. Translating gives CACSFTLGVGTEAFF.

This clonotype appeared a few times. This chain uses TRBV29-1 with TRBJ1-1, with D possibly matching TRBD1 (6 bases). The length of the CDR3 is 13 residues. Germline V gene data show CDR1 as SQVTM and CDR2 as ANQGSEA. Trimming pared 3 bases from V and 3 bases from J, leaving 11 bases between. The CDR3, as DNA: TGCAGCGTTGACCAGGGGTTTGACACTGAAGCTTTCTTT. It is translated as CSVDQGFDTEAFF.

This clonotype was seen at least ten times. This sequence joins TRBV6-2 or TRBV6-3 and TRBJ2-1; 12 bases match TRBD2. V was pared by 6 bases and J by 4 bases, with 7 bases of the junction left unmatched. The CDR3 consists of 16 residues. Per germline, CDR1 MNHEY and CDR2 SVGEGT. The chain's CDR3 is CASRKGTSGPYNEQFF. The CDR3, as DNA: TGTGCCAGCAGAAAAGGGACTAGCGGGCCTTACAATGAGCAGTTCTTC.

In regard to this clonotype: The DNA is left out, because the CDR3 cannot be placed on it with certainty; the CDR3 is given as TCRdb lists it. The rearrangement links TRBV6-5 to TRBJ1-2. Germline values: CDR1 MNHEY, CDR2 SVGAGI. The CDR3 is 17 amino acids long, termini counted. CDR3: CASSSSAGEGRAYGYTF.

The rearrangement links TRBV12-3 or TRBV12-4 to TRBJ2-1, with TRBD1 as a possible D gene (5 bases). The CDR3 is made up of 16 amino acids. Trimming took 6 bases from V and 7 from J, leaving 22 bases between them. This CDR3 reads CASRQTVGQTQNEQFF. The CDR3 DNA sequence: TGTGCCAGCAGACAGACAGTGGGTCAAACCCAAAATGAGCAGTTCTTC.

A remark on this clonotype: Possible read error: a much larger clone is one base away. This chain joins TRBV6-5 and TRBJ2-4; D not resolved. The J call may be in error: the DNA end matches TRBJ2-5 better. This CDR3 region has 13 residues. Germline CDR1 is MNHEY and CDR2 is SVGAGI. CDR3 coding DNA: TGTGCCAGCAGTTATGGGATGCAAGAGACCCAGTACTTC. It specifies CASSYGMQETQYF.

This clonotype occurred many times. The chain carries TRBV7-2 and TRBJ1-1; maybe TRBD1 (5 bases). The CDR3 extends over 13 amino acids. The V gene lost 6 bases and the J gene lost 3 bases, with 11 bases spanning the gap. Germline CDR1 SGHTA, CDR2 FQGNSA. CDR3 bases: TGTGCCAGCAGTTCCCAGGGTCACACTGAAGCTTTCTTT. This codes for CASSSQGHTEAFF.

This clonotype has more than one count but fewer than ten. The chain joins TRBV27 to TRBJ1-1; unclear D gene. CDR1 is MNHEY, CDR2 SMNVEV, per germline (reference sequence). The CDR3 is made up of 13 amino acids. V gave up 6 bases and J gave up 7 bases, with 15 bases separating them. The chain's CDR3 is CASSHGSGVEAFF. The CDR3, as DNA: TGTGCCAGCAGCCACGGAAGCGGGGTTGAAGCTTTCTTT.

This clonotype occurred many times. The genes are TRBV20-1 and TRBJ2-3; 7 positions match TRBD2. Germline V lookup: CDR1 DFQATT, CDR2 SNEGSKA (reference sequence). Losses at the gene ends were 0 bases for V and 4 bases for J; bases not matched to a gene: 13. The CDR3 loop spans 17 amino acids. The CDR3 reads CSARDPRQGRGADTQYF. The CDR3 coding sequence is TGCAGTGCTAGAGATCCCCGGCAGGGCCGGGGGGCAGATACGCAGTATTTT.

This clonotype was seen many times. The J gene is TRBJ2-3, the V gene TRBV3-1; no firm D call. V was trimmed by 1 base and J by 3 bases, leaving 11 bases between them. The CDR3 covers 15 residues. Per germline, CDR1 LGHDT and CDR2 YNNKEL (reference sequence). The CDR3 region has the DNA TGTGCCAGCAGCCAAGCCTCGAACCCGACAGATACGCAGTATTTT. Translated: CASSQASNPTDTQYF.

This clonotype has only a few counts. V usage is TRBV14 and J usage is TRBJ2-1; either TRBD1 or TRBD2 may supply D (5 bases each). Germline CDR1 is SGHDN and CDR2 is FVKESK. Trimming pared 7 bases from V and 9 bases from J, leaving 22 bases between. The CDR3 totals 15 residues. The CDR3 is CASTQGLERGAEQFF. The CDR3 DNA follows: TGTGCCAGCACTCAAGGGCTAGAGAGAGGGGCTGAGCAGTTCTTC.

This clonotype was counted a few times. The rearrangement joins TRBV27 to TRBJ2-5; maybe TRBD2 (7 bases). The CDR3 contains 13 residues. Germline loops: CDR1 MNHEY, CDR2 SMNVEV (reference sequence). Trimming left V 6 bases short and J 5 bases short, with 13 bases between. DNA of the CDR3: TGTGCCAGCAGCGGGGGGCTTCGGGAGACCCAGTACTTC. This codes for CASSGGLRETQYF.

A word on this clonotype: A read error may be the cause here, since a much bigger clone is one base away. The chain recombines TRBV12-3 or TRBV12-4 with TRBJ2-1; 8 positions match TRBD2. This CDR3 is 15 amino acids long. V shed 4 bases and J 6 bases; nucleotides not matched to a gene: 8. The CDR3 reads CASSWQRGQCNEQFF. The CDR3 bases are TGTGCCAGCAGTTGGCAGCGGGGGCAATGCAATGAGCAGTTCTTC.

In this sample, this clonotype turned up many times. This sequence joins TRBV6-4 and TRBJ2-1; a weak D match, TRBD2 (5 bases). From germline, CDR1 is MRHNA and CDR2 SNTAGT. The CDR3 is 13 residues long. V dropped 6 bases and J dropped 8 bases, with 14 bases sitting between them. CDR3 DNA sequence: TGTGCCAGCAGACTCCTAGCTTTGGATGAGCAGTTCTTC. Translation: CASRLLALDEQFF.

This clonotype was detected a few times. This rearrangement joins TRBV7-2 to TRBJ1-4; possibly TRBD1 for D (5 bases). Between the trimmed V and J ends, which lost 5 bases and 5 bases, there was a span of 15 bases. Germline V CDR1 and CDR2: SGHTA, FQGNSA. The CDR3 sequence is 15 residues long. The CDR3 reads CASSRDARDNEKLFF. The CDR3 DNA reads as TGTGCCAGCAGCCGAGATGCCAGGGACAATGAAAAACTGTTTTTT.